These T cell receptor beta chains were read from a single sample in a study of T cell responses to AZD1222 COVID-19 vaccine. Method: immunoSEQ multiplex PCR; TCRdb's copy keeps in-frame clones and lacks some. The sample shows about 100,000 clones, around nine tenths of them seen only once. Sample: peripheral blood, taken on day 0 of AZD1222 vaccination. These receptors all come from an adult in good health. Both conserved end residues are part of each CDR3. D genes are given only for firm matches. Not all rows give a size; the values are once, few, many and, for expanded clones, a class.

clone_size | j_call | d_call | v_call | cdr3_aa | cdr3_nt
- | TRBJ1-2 | - | TRBV3-1/TRBV3-2 | CASSQFQGPNYGYTF | TGTGCCAGCAGCCAATTTCAGGGCCCTAACTATGGCTACACCTTC
- | TRBJ2-5 | - | TRBV15 | CATSRGSQETQYF | TGTGCCACCAGCAGAGGCTCCCAAGAGACCCAGTACTTC
- | TRBJ1-1 | - | TRBV6-2/TRBV6-3 | CASSYLGNTEAFF | TGTGCCAGCAGTTACTTGGGGAACACTGAAGCTTTCTTT
few | TRBJ1-6 | - | TRBV11-2 | CASSPGRENSPLHF | TGTGCCAGCAGCCCGGGCAGAGAGAATTCACCCCTCCACTTT
- | TRBJ1-1 | - | TRBV6-1 | CASSEVSRRTEAFF | TGTGCCAGCAGTGAAGTTAGTAGGCGAACTGAAGCTTTCTTT
once | TRBJ1-6 | - | TRBV19 | CASTDGRRNSPLHF | TGTGCCAGCACGGACGGACGGCGGAATTCACCCCTCCACTTT
- | TRBJ2-7 | TRBD1 | TRBV15 | CATSPDRGFYEQYF | TGTGCCACCAGTCCGGACAGGGGGTTCTACGAGCAGTACTTC
- | TRBJ1-6 | - | TRBV4-2 | CASSQDPYNSPLHF | TGTGCCAGCAGCCAAGACCCCTATAATTCACCCCTCCACTTT
- | TRBJ1-2 | TRBD1 | TRBV18 | CASSRDRDSQEGDF | TGTGCCAGCTCACGCGACCGGGACAGTCAGGAGGGGGACTTC
- | TRBJ1-5 | - | TRBV28 | CASRHRPAGSNQPQHF | TGTGCCAGCAGACACCGACCTGCAGGTAGCAATCAGCCCCAGCATTTT
- | TRBJ2-3 | TRBD2 | TRBV2 | CASSFSGGGLGTQYF | TGTGCCAGCAGTTTTAGCGGGGGGGGTCTGGGTACGCAGTATTTT
- | TRBJ1-6 | - | TRBV7-9 | CANADPGGESPLHF | TGTGCCAATGCGGACCCCGGGGGGGAATCACCCCTCCACTTT
- | TRBJ1-3 | - | TRBV7-2 | CASSAGPRLSGNTIYF | TGTGCCAGCAGCGCGGGACCGAGACTCTCTGGAAACACCATATATTTT
- | TRBJ2-2 | - | TRBV19 | CASTTGYYGELFF | TGTGCCAGTACCACAGGGTATTACGGGGAGCTGTTTTTT
- | TRBJ1-1 | - | TRBV7-3 | CASSLTGAHTEAFF | TGTGCCAGCAGCTTAACCGGGGCCCACACCGAAGCTTTCTTT
- | TRBJ1-3 | - | TRBV15 | CATSRLKDTPKSIYF | TGTGCCACCAGCAGACTAAAGGACACCCCAAAATCCATATATTTT
- | TRBJ1-4 | - | TRBV18 | CASSLGGVGEKLFF | TGTGCCAGCTCACTGGGGGGAGTTGGAGAAAAACTGTTTTTT
- | TRBJ2-1 | TRBD1 | TRBV3-1/TRBV3-2 | CASSQGPGGSYNEQFF | TGTGCCAGCAGCCAAGGTCCAGGGGGTTCCTACAATGAGCAGTTCTTC
once | TRBJ1-5 | - | TRBV19 | CASSGSPDQPQHF | TGTGCCAGTAGTGGGTCTCCCGATCAGCCCCAGCATTTT
- | TRBJ1-2 | - | TRBV19 | CASIPAGTLWGYTF | TGTGCCAGTATCCCAGCCGGGACCCTCTGGGGCTACACCTTC
- | TRBJ1-2 | - | TRBV7-8 | CASSLASDYYGYTF | TGTGCCAGCAGCTTAGCGTCGGATTACTATGGCTACACCTTC
- | TRBJ2-3 | - | TRBV15 | CATSRDYGGKSTQYF | TGTGCCACCAGCAGAGATTATGGGGGAAAGTCTACGCAGTATTTT
once | TRBJ1-1 | TRBD1 | TRBV4-2 | CASSQDRTGKAEAFF | TGTGCCAGCAGCCAAGATCGGACAGGGAAAGCTGAAGCTTTCTTT
once | TRBJ2-5 | - | TRBV2 | CASSEDRYQETQYF | TGTGCCAGCAGTGAAGACAGATACCAAGAGACCCAGTACTTC
few | TRBJ2-5 | - | TRBV6-5 | CASTSPGTLNPTQYF | TGTGCCAGTACTTCGCCCGGGACCCTAAATCCTACCCAGTACTTC
- | TRBJ2-7 | - | TRBV10-3 | CAISGGVRVREQYF | TGTGCCATCAGTGGTGGGGTGAGGGTGCGCGAGCAGTACTTC
- | TRBJ2-7 | - | TRBV7-2 | CASSRGGPGQGGYEQYF | TGTGCCAGCAGCCGGGGAGGACCGGGGCAGGGAGGCTACGAGCAGTACTTC
- | TRBJ2-1 | - | TRBV29-1 | CSARGQSRSDEQFF | TGCAGCGCGCGAGGACAGTCACGGTCGGATGAGCAGTTCTTC
- | TRBJ1-1 | - | TRBV10-3 | CAIKDPGKNTEAFF | TGTGCCATCAAAGATCCGGGAAAGAACACTGAAGCTTTCTTT
- | TRBJ2-7 | - | TRBV6-5 | CASTQGGAILYEQYF | TGTGCCAGCACCCAAGGGGGGGCAATCCTCTACGAGCAGTACTTC
- | TRBJ1-5 | - | TRBV6-5 | CASIFQGFDNQPQHF | TGTGCCAGCATCTTTCAGGGGTTCGACAATCAGCCCCAGCATTTT
- | TRBJ1-6 | - | TRBV5-5 | CASRIDSFPGPLHF | TGTGCCAGCAGAATCGACAGTTTCCCAGGGCCCCTCCACTTT
few | TRBJ2-2 | - | TRBV4-3 | CASSQELLNTGELFF | TGCGCCAGCAGCCAAGAGTTGTTAAACACCGGGGAGCTGTTTTTT
- | TRBJ2-2 | TRBD1 | TRBV6-5 | CASSPRDRVFGELFF | TGTGCCAGCAGCCCCCGGGACAGGGTCTTCGGGGAGCTGTTTTTT
- | TRBJ1-2 | TRBD1 | TRBV6-5 | CASSYLGQGQTGYTF | TGTGCCAGCAGTTACTTGGGACAGGGACAGACGGGCTACACCTTC
once | TRBJ2-6 | - | TRBV7-3 | CASSPAPGANVLTF | TGTGCCAGCAGCCCCGCCCCTGGGGCCAACGTCCTGACTTTC
- | TRBJ1-6 | - | TRBV7-2 | CASSTSPGVHSPLHF | TGTGCCAGCAGCACCTCCCCCGGGGTTCATTCACCCCTCCACTTT
- | TRBJ2-2 | - | TRBV4-2 | CASSRGGARGTGELFF | TGTGCCAGCAGCCGAGGGGGGGCGCGTGGCACCGGGGAGCTGTTTTTT
- | TRBJ2-1 | - | TRBV16 | CASSPGGTYNEQFF | TGTGCCAGCAGCCCCGGGGGCACCTACAATGAGCAGTTCTTC
- | TRBJ1-2 | TRBD1 | TRBV2 | CASSQDRGDGYTF | TGTGCCAGCAGTCAGGACAGGGGAGACGGCTACACCTTC
few | TRBJ1-2 | - | TRBV6-5 | CASSYSWDGGYTF | TGTGCCAGCAGTTACTCGTGGGACGGTGGCTACACCTTC
- | TRBJ2-5 | TRBD1 | TRBV24-1 | CATSDWGTGGQETQYF | TGTGCCACCAGTGATTGGGGGACAGGGGGCCAAGAGACCCAGTACTTC
- | TRBJ2-7 | - | TRBV7-2 | CASSTRQTFSYEQYF | TGTGCCAGCAGCACCCGACAGACCTTCTCCTACGAGCAGTACTTC
- | TRBJ1-2 | - | TRBV30 | CAWTLGGSGGYTF | TGTGCCTGGACTCTCGGGGGGTCCGGCGGCTACACCTTC
- | TRBJ1-4 | - | TRBV27 | CATRRDPNEKLFF | TGTGCCACCCGGCGGGATCCGAATGAAAAACTGTTTTTT
- | TRBJ1-6 | - | TRBV5-4 | CASSLRGRFDSPLHF | TGTGCCAGCAGCTTGCGGGGAAGGTTTGATTCACCCCTCCACTTT
- | TRBJ2-3 | - | TRBV5-1 | CASSLIDTQYF | TGCGCCAGCAGCTTGATAGATACGCAGTATTTT
once | TRBJ1-5 | - | TRBV12-3/TRBV12-4 | CASSLTGDQPQHF | TGTGCCAGCAGTCTTACGGGAGATCAGCCCCAGCATTTT
- | TRBJ1-5 | TRBD1 | TRBV4-2 | CASSQTTGGIQPQHF | TGTGCCAGCAGCCAAACCACAGGGGGCATTCAGCCCCAGCATTTT
- | TRBJ2-5 | TRBD2 | TRBV6-6 | CASGGLAAQETQYF | TGTGCCAGCGGAGGACTAGCCGCACAAGAGACCCAGTACTTC
- | TRBJ2-1 | - | TRBV6-2/TRBV6-3 | CASSLPINEQFF | TGTGCCAGCAGTCTCCCGATTAATGAGCAGTTCTTC
- | TRBJ1-2 | - | TRBV5-1 | CASSNHGGGDGYTF | TGCGCCAGCAGCAACCATGGGGGGGGTGATGGCTACACCTTC
- | TRBJ1-5 | - | TRBV7-6 | CASSLGTGQPQHF | TGTGCCAGCAGCTTAGGGACGGGGCAGCCCCAGCATTTT